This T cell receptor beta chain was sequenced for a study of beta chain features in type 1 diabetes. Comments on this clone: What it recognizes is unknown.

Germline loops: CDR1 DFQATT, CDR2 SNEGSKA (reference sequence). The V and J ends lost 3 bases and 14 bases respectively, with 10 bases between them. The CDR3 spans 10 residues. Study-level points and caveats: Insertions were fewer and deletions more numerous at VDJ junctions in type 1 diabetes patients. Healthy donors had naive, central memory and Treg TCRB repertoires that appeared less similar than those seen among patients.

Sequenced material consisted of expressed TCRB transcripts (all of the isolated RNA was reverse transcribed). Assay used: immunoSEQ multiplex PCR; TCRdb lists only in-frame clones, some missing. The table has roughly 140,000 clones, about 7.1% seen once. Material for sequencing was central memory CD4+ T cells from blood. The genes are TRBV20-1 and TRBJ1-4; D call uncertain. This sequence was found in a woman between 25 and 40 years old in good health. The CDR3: CSASEEALFF. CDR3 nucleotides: TGCAGTGCTAGCGAAGAGGCGCTGTTTTTT.